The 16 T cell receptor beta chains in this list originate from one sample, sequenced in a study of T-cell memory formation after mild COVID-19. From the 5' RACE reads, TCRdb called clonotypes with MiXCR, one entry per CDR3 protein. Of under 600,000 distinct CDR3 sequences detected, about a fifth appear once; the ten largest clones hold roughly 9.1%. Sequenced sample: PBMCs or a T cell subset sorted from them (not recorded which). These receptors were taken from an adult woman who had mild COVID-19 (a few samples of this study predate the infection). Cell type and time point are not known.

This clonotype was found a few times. CDR3: CAVSTDSNQPQHF. The CDR3 nucleotides are TGTGCCGTTTCGACGGATAGCAATCAGCCCCAGCATTTT. The chain has TRBV6-1 and TRBJ1-5; D gene uncertain. Trimming pared 11 bases from V and 0 bases from J, leaving 11 bases between. Germline loops: CDR1 MNHNS, CDR2 SASEGT. The CDR3 is made up of 13 amino acids.

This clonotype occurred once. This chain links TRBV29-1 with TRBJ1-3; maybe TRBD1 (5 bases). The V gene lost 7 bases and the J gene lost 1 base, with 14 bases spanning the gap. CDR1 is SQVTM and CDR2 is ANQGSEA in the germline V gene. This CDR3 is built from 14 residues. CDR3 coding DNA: TGCAGCGCTAATGGAGGGGAATCTGGAAACACCATATATTTT. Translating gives CSANGGESGNTIYF.

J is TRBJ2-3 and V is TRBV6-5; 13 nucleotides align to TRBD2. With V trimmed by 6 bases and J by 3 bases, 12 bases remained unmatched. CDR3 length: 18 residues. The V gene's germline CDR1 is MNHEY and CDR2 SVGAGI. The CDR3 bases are TGTGCCAGCAGCCCCGGGACTAGCGGGGTAGCAGGGACAGATACGCAGTATTTT. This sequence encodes CASSPGTSGVAGTDTQYF.

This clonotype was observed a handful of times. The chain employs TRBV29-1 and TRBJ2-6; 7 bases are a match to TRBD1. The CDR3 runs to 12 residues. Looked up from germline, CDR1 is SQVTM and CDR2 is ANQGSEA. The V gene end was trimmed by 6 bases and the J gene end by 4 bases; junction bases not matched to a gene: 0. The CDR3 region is CSVGQGANVLTF. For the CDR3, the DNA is TGCAGCGTGGGACAGGGGGCCAACGTCCTGACTTTC.

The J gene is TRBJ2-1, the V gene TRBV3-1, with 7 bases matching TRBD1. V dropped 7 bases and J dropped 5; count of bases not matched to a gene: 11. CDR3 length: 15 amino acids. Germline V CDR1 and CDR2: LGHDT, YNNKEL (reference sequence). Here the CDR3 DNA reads TGTGCCAGCACCCCCAGGGGGAAATCTAACAATGAGCAGTTCTTC. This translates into CASTPRGKSNNEQFF.

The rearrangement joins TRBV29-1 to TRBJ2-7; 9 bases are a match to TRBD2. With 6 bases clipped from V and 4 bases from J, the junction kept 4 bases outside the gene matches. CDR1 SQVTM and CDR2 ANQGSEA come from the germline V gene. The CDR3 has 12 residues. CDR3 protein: CSVIAGAYEQYF. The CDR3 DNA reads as TGCAGCGTCATAGCGGGGGCTTACGAGCAGTACTTC.

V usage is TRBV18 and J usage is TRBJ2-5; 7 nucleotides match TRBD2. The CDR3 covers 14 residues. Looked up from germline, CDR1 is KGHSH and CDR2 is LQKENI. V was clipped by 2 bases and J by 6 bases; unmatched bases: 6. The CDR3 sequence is CASSPSAGEKTQYF. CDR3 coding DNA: TGTGCCAGCTCACCATCGGCGGGAGAGAAGACCCAGTACTTC.

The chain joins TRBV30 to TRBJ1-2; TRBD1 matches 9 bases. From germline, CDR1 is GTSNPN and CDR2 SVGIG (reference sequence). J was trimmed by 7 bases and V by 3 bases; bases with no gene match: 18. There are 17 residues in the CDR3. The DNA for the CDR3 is TGTGCCTGGAGGCCTGTAATCCCGGGACAGGGTTCGGGTGGCTACACCTTC. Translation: CAWRPVIPGQGSGGYTF.

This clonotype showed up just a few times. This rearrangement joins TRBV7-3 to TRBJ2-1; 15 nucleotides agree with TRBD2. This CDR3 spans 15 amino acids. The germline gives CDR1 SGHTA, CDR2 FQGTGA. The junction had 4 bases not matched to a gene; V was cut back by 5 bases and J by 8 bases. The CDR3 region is CASSRGLAGGDEQFF. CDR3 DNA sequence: TGTGCCAGCAGCCGTGGACTAGCGGGGGGGGATGAGCAGTTCTTC. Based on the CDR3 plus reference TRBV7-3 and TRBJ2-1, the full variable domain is GAGVSQTPSNKVTEKGKYVELRCDPISGHTALYWYRQSLGQGPEFLIYFQGTGAADDSGLPNDRFFAVRPEGSVSTLKIQRTERGDSAVYLCASSRGLAGGDEQFFGPGTRLTVL.

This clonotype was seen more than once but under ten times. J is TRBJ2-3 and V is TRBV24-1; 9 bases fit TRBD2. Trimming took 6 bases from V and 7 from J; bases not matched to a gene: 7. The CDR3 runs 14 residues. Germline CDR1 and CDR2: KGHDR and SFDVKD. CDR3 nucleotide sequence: TGTGCCACCAGTCAGGGACTAGCAGGACATACGCAGTATTTT. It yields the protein CATSQGLAGHTQYF.

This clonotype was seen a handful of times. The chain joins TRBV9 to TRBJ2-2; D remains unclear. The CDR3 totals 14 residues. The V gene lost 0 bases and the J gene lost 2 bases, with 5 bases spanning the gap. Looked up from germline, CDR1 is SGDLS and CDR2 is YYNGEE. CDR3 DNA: TGTGCCAGCAGCGTAGAGGGCAACACCGGGGAGCTGTTTTTT. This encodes CASSVEGNTGELFF.

The CDR3, as DNA: TGTGCCAGCAGCTCAGCGGGGGCTGCGAACACCGGGGAGCTGTTTTTT. Protein: CASSSAGAANTGELFF. The V call is TRBV5-5, the J call TRBJ2-2; 8 nucleotides agree with TRBD2. This CDR3 spans 16 amino acids. Germline loops: CDR1 SGHKS, CDR2 YYEKEE (reference sequence). The V segment lost 3 bases and the J segment 0 bases; nucleotides outside the gene matches: 4.

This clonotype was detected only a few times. This CDR3 reads CASSLAVEGGGDGYTF. The CDR3 region has the DNA TGTGCCAGCAGCTTAGCGGTCGAGGGGGGGGGCGATGGCTACACCTTC. The chain has TRBV7-2 and TRBJ1-2; TRBD1 might be the D (6 bases). Germline CDR1 SGHTA, CDR2 FQGNSA. CDR3 size: 16 residues. Trimming pared 0 bases from V and 6 bases from J, leaving 17 bases between.

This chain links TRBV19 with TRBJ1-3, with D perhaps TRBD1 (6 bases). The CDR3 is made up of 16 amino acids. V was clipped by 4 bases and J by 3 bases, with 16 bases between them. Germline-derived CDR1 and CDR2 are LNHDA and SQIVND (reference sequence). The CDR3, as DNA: TGTGCCAGTAGTACCCTTGTAACAGGGTATGGAAACACCATATATTTT. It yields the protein CASSTLVTGYGNTIYF.

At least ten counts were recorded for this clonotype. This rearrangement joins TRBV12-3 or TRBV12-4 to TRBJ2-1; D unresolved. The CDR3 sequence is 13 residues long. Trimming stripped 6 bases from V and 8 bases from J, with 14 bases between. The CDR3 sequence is CASSLGSGDEQFF. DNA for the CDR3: TGTGCCAGCAGCTTGGGGTCCGGCGATGAGCAGTTCTTC.

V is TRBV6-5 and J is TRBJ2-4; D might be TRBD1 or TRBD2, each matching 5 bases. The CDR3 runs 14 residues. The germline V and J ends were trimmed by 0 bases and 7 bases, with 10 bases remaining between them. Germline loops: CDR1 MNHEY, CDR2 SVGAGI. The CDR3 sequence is CASSYSSGANIQYF. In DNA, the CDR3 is TGTGCCAGCAGTTACTCGTCCGGGGCCAACATTCAGTACTTC.